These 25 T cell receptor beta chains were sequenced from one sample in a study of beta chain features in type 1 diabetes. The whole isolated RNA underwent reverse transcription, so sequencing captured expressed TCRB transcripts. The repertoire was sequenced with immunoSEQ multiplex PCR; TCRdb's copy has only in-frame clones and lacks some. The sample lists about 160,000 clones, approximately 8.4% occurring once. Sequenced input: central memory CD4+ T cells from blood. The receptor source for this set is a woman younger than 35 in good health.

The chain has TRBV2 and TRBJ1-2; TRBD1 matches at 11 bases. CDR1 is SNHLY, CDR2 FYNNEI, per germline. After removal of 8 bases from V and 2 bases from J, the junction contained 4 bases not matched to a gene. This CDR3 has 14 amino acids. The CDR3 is CASGQGAGNYGYTF. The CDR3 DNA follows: TGTGCCAGCGGACAGGGGGCAGGGAACTATGGCTACACCTTC.

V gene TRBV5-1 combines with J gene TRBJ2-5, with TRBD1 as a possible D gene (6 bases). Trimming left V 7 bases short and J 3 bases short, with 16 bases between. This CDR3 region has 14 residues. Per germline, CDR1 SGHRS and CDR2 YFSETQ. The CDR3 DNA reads TGCGCCAGCTCCTTCGGGACAACGAAAGAGACCCAGTACTTC. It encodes CASSFGTTKETQYF.

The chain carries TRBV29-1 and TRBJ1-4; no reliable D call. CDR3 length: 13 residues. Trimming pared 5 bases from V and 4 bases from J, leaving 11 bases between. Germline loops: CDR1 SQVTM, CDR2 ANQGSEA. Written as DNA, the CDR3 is TGCAGCGTTCGGACTTGGGGTAATGAAAAACTGTTTTTT. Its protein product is CSVRTWGNEKLFF.

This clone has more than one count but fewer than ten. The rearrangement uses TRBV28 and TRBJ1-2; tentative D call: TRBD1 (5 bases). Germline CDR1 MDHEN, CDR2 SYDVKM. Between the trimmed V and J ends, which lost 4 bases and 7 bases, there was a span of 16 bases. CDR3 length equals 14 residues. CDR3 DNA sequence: TGTGCCAGCAGTTATCAGGGTGGGATGAGTGGCTACACCTTC. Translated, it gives CASSYQGGMSGYTF.

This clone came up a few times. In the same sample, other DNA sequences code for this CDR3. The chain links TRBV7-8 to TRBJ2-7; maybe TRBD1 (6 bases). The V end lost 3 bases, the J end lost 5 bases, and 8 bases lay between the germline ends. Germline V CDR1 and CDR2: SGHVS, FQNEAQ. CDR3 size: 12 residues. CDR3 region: CASSLGADEQYF. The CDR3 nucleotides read TGTGCCAGCAGCTTGGGGGCTGACGAGCAGTACTTC.

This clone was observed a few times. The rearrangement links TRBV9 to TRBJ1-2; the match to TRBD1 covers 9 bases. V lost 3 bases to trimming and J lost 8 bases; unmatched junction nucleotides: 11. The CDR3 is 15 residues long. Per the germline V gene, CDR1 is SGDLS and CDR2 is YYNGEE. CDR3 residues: CASSEGGQGRTGYTF. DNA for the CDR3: TGTGCCAGCAGCGAGGGGGGACAGGGAAGAACGGGCTACACCTTC.

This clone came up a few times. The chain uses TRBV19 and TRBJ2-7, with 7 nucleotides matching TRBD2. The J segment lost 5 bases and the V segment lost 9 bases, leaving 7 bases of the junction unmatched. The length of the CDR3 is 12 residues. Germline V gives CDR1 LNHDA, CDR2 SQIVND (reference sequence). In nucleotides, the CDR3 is TGTGCCAGGTCGGACACTAGCGACGAGCAGTACTTC. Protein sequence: CARSDTSDEQYF.

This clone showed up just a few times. CDR3 nucleotide sequence: TGCGCCAGCAGCCAAGAGGCATGGTTCAGTTATGGCTACACCTTC. This gives the protein CASSQEAWFSYGYTF. The genes are TRBV4-1 and TRBJ1-2; D gene uncertain. Germline V gene lookup returns CDR1 MGHRA and CDR2 YSYEKL. V was clipped by 0 bases and J by 5 bases, with 13 bases between them. There are 15 residues in the CDR3.

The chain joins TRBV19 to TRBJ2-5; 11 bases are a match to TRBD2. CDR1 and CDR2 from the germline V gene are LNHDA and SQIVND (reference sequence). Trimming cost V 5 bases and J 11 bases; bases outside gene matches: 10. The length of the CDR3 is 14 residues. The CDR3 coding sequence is TGTGCCAGTAGTCAAGGGACTAGCGGAGGGGAGCAGTACTTC. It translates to CASSQGTSGGEQYF. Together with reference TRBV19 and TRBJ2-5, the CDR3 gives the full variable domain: DGGITQSPKYLFRKEGQNVTLSCEQNLNHDAMYWYRQDPGQGLRLIYYSQIVNDFQKGDIAEGYSVSREKKESFPLTVTSAQKNPTAFYLCASSQGTSGGEQYFGPGTRLLVL.

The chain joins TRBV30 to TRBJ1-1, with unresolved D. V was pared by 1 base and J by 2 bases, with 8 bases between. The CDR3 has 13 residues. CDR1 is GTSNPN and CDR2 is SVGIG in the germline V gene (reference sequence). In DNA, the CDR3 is TGTGCCTGGAGTGCACAAACCAACACTGAAGCTTTCTTT. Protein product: CAWSAQTNTEAFF.

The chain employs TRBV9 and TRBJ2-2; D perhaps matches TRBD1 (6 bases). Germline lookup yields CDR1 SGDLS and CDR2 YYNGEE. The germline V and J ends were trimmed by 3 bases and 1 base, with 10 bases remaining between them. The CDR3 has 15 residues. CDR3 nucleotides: TGTGCCAGCAGCGGTGGGACACGGAACACCGGGGAGCTGTTTTTT. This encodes CASSGGTRNTGELFF.

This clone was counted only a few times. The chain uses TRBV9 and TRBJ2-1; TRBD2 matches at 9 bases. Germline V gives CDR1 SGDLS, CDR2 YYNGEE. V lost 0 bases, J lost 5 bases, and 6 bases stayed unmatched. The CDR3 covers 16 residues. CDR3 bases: TGTGCCAGCAGCGTAGAGGGCAGCGGGGGGAACAATGAGCAGTTCTTC. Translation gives CASSVEGSGGNNEQFF.

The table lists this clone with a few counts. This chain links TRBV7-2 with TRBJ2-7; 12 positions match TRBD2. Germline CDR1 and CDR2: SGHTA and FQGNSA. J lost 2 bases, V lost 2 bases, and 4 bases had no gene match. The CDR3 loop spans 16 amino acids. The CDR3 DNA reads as TGTGCCAGCAGCTTACAGGCTAGCGGGGGGGCCTACGAGCAGTACTTC. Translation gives CASSLQASGGAYEQYF.

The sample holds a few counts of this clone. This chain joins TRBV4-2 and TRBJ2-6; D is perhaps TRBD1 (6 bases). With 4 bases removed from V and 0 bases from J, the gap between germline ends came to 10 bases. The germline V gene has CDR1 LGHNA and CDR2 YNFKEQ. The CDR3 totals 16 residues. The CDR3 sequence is CASSPQGRSGANVLTF. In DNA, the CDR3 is TGTGCCAGCAGCCCCCAGGGGCGCTCTGGGGCCAACGTCCTGACTTTC.

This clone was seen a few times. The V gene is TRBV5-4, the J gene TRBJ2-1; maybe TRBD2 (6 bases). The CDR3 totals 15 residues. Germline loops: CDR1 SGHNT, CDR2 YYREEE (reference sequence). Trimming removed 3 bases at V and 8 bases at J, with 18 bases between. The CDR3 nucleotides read TGTGCCAGCAGCTCCACGACTAGAGGGCGGTATGAGCAGTTCTTC. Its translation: CASSSTTRGRYEQFF.

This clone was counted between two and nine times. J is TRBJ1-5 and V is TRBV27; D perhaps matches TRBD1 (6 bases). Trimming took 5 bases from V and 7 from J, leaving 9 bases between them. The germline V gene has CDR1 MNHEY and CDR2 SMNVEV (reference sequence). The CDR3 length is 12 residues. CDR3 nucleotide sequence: TGTGCCAGCAGTACAGGGAACCAGCCCCAGCATTTT. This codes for CASSTGNQPQHF.

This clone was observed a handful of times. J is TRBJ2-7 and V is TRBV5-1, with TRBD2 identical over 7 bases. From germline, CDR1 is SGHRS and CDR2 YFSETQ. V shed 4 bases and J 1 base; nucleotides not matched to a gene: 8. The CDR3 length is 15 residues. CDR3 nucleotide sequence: TGCGCCAGCAGCGCCCGGGGGGACTTTTCCTACGAGCAGTACTTC. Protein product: CASSARGDFSYEQYF.

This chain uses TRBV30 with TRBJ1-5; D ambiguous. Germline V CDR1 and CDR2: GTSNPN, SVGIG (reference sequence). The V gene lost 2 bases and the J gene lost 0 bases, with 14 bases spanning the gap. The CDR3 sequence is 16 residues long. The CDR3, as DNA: TGTGCCTGGAGTAAAAGCAGCGCGTATAGCAATCAGCCCCAGCATTTT. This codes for CAWSKSSAYSNQPQHF.

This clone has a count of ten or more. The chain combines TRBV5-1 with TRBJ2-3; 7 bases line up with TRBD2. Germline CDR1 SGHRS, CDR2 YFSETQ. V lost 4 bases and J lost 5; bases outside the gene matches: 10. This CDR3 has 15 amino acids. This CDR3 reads CASSPEAGVEDTQYF. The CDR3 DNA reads TGCGCCAGCAGCCCGGAGGCGGGAGTGGAAGATACGCAGTATTTT.

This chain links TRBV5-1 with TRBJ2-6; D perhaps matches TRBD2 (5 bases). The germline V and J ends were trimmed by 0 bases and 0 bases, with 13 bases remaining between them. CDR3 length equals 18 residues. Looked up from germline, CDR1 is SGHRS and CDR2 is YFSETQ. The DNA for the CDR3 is TGCGCCAGCAGCTTGGCGGGATCATCATCCTCTGGGGCCAACGTCCTGACTTTC. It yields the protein CASSLAGSSSSGANVLTF.

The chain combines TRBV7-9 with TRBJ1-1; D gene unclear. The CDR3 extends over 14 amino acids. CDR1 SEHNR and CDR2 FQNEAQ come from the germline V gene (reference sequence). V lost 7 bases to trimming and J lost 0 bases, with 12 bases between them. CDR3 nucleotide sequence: TGTGCCAGCACCCGTTCCGGGTTGAACACTGAAGCTTTCTTT. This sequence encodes CASTRSGLNTEAFF.

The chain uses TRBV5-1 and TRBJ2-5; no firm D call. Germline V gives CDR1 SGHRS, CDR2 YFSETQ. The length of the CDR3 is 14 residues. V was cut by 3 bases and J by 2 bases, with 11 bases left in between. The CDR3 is CASSSGWVQETQYF. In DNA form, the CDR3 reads TGCGCCAGCAGCTCGGGTTGGGTACAAGAGACCCAGTACTTC.

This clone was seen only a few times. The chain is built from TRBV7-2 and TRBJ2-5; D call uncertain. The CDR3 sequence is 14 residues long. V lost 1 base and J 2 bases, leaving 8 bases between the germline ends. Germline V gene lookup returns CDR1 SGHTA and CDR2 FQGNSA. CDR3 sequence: CASSLGREQETQYF. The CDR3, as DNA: TGTGCCAGCAGCTTAGGTCGAGAGCAAGAGACCCAGTACTTC. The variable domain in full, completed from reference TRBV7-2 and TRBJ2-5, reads GAGVSQSPSNKVTEKGKDVELRCDPISGHTALYWYRQSLGQGLEFLIYFQGNSAPDKSGLPSDRFSAERTGGSVSTLTIQRTQQEDSAVYLCASSLGREQETQYFGPGTRLLVL.

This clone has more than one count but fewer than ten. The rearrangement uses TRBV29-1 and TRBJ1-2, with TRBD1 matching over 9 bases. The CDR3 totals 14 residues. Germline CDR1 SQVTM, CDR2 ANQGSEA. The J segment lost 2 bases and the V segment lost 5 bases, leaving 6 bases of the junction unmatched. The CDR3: CSVHRDRENYGYTF. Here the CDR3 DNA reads TGCAGCGTTCACCGGGACAGGGAAAACTATGGCTACACCTTC.

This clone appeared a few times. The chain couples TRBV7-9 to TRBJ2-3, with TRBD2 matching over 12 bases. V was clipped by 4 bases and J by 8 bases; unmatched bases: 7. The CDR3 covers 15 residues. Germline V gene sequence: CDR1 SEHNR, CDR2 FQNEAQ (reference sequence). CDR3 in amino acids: CASSWGGTSGSTQYF. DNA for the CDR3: TGTGCCAGCAGCTGGGGGGGGACTAGCGGGTCTACGCAGTATTTT.